The rows below give T cell receptor beta chains drawn from one sample of a study of blood T cell repertoires in COVID-19. This table comes from immunoSEQ multiplex PCR, and its TCRdb copy is limited to in-frame clones, with some not included. The table lists a few hundred thousand clones, approximately 80% of them singletons. The sample taken for sequencing was peripheral blood. These receptors all stem from a young woman with acute or convalescent COVID-19. Each CDR3 is given with its conserved first and last residue. D genes are given only for firm matches. A clone size is listed for some rows: how often the clone was seen (once, few, many), or a class if it is expanded.

d_gene	abundance	j_gene	v_gene	CDR3nt	CDR3aa
.	.	TRBJ1-3	TRBV30	TGTGCCCTCGCCACAGGCCTGACGAGCTCTGGAAACACCATATATTTT	CALATGLTSSGNTIYF
TRBD1	.	TRBJ2-7	TRBV5-6	TGTGCCAGCAGCTTGAACAGGGGCCTCGAGCAGTACTTC	CASSLNRGLEQYF
TRBD2	few	TRBJ2-7	TRBV7-2	TGTGCCAGCAGCTTAGTTCTAGCGGGAGGGCCTTACGAGCAGTACTTC	CASSLVLAGGPYEQYF
TRBD1	.	TRBJ1-2	TRBV5-6	TGTGCCAGCAGCTTGGGTGAACTGGACAGGGGGTTAGGCTACACCTTC	CASSLGELDRGLGYTF
.	.	TRBJ1-3	TRBV7-9	TGTGCCAGCAGCTTAGCGGGAGGCTCTGGAAACACCATATATTTT	CASSLAGGSGNTIYF
TRBD1	.	TRBJ2-5	TRBV5-1	TGCGCCAGCAGCCAACGAGGTGCAGGGGGAGAGACCCAGTACTTC	CASSQRGAGGETQYF
TRBD1	.	TRBJ2-1	TRBV7-8	TGTGCCAGCAGTCGACAGGGCGGCAACAATGAGCAGTTCTTC	CASSRQGGNNEQFF
.	.	TRBJ1-2	TRBV27	TGTGCCAGCAGTCGGAGGGGGGGCATTGATGGCTACACCTTC	CASSRRGGIDGYTF
.	.	TRBJ1-4	TRBV5-1	TGCGCCAGCAGCTCCGGACAGACCTCCATAAGCCGTGAAAAACTGTTTTTT	CASSSGQTSISREKLFF
.	.	TRBJ1-1	TRBV3-1/TRBV3-2	TGTGCCAGCAGCCAAGACAGGGGCACTGAAGCTTTCTTT	CASSQDRGTEAFF
TRBD1	.	TRBJ1-1	TRBV5-1	TGCGCCAGCAGCATCTTTACAGGGGTTGGGGACACTGAAGCTTTCTTT	CASSIFTGVGDTEAFF
.	.	TRBJ1-5	TRBV5-1	TGCGCCAGCAGCTTGGAGGGGTCGAGCAATCAGCCCCAGCATTTT	CASSLEGSSNQPQHF
TRBD1	.	TRBJ1-2	TRBV6-9	TGTGCCAGCAGTTATACGGCCCCCCCACAGGGGTCGGGCTATGGCTACACCTTC	CASSYTAPPQGSGYGYTF
TRBD1	.	TRBJ1-3	TRBV7-2	TGTGCCAGCAGCTTAAGACAGGGTTGGGGAAACACCATATATTTT	CASSLRQGWGNTIYF
.	.	TRBJ2-7	TRBV25-1	TGTGCCAGCAGTGAATCTGGGACAAATATCCTGGCCTACGAGCAGTACTTC	CASSESGTNILAYEQYF
.	.	TRBJ2-7	TRBV7-6	TGTGCCAGCAGCCTAACCCGCGGGGCAGAACAATACGAGCAGTACTTC	CASSLTRGAEQYEQYF
TRBD1	.	TRBJ1-2	TRBV7-9	TGTGCCAGCAGCCCCAAAACAGGGGCGGCAGACTATGGCTACACCTTC	CASSPKTGAADYGYTF
TRBD1	.	TRBJ1-2	TRBV7-3	TGTGCCAGCAGCCCCGGGACAGGCTATGGCTACACCTTC	CASSPGTGYGYTF
.	.	TRBJ2-3	TRBV7-2	TGTGCCAGTGCGAGGCAGGGAAAGGATATAGATACGCAGTATTTT	CASARQGKDIDTQYF
.	.	TRBJ1-2	TRBV27	TGTGCCAGCAGTTTATCGGCAGCGGCAGGCTACACCTTC	CASSLSAAAGYTF
.	.	TRBJ1-6	TRBV30	TGTGCCGGCCACAGGGCGCTGGACTCCTATAATTCACCCCTCCACTTT	CAGHRALDSYNSPLHF
.	once	TRBJ2-7	TRBV5-6	TGTGCCAGCAGAGGCCCGGGAGCGCGGTACGAGCAGTACTTC	CASRGPGARYEQYF
TRBD2	.	TRBJ2-1	TRBV2	TGTGCCAGCAGTGAGAGTTCGACTAGCGGGAGCCAGGGGTGGCAGTTCTTC	CASSESSTSGSQGWQFF
.	.	TRBJ2-7	TRBV20-1	TGCAGTGCTAGAGATCCGTACGAGCAGTACTTC	CSARDPYEQYF
TRBD2	.	TRBJ2-5	TRBV6-2/TRBV6-3	TGTGCCAGCAGTCCGTGGACTAGCGGGGCCCAAGAGACCCAGTACTTC	CASSPWTSGAQETQYF
TRBD2	.	TRBJ2-7	TRBV28	TGTGCCAGCAGTGGCGGGACTAGCGGGAGGGCCGGAACCTCCTACGAGCAGTACTTC	CASSGGTSGRAGTSYEQYF
.	.	TRBJ2-6	TRBV6-2/TRBV6-3	TGTGCCAGCAGTTACCATAGGGGATATGGGGCCAACGTCCTGACTTTC	CASSYHRGYGANVLTF
TRBD2	.	TRBJ2-1	TRBV28	TGTGCCAGCAGTTTGACTAGCGGACCCTACAATGAGCAGTTCTTC	CASSLTSGPYNEQFF
.	.	TRBJ2-7	TRBV9	TGTGCCAGCAGCGATCTAGAGACGTCCTACGAGCAGTACTTC	CASSDLETSYEQYF
TRBD1	once	TRBJ2-3	TRBV2	TGTGCCAGCACTCTGCCGGGACAGGATTATAGCACAGATACGCAGTATTTT	CASTLPGQDYSTDTQYF
.	.	TRBJ2-1	TRBV10-1	TGCGCCAGCAGTGACGGTAACAATGAGCAGTTCTTC	CASSDGNNEQFF
.	.	TRBJ2-1	TRBV12-5	TGTGCTAGTGCGGGAACAAGTGCCCACAATGAGCAGTTCTTC	CASAGTSAHNEQFF
.	.	TRBJ2-7	TRBV5-6	TGTGCCAGCACCCGGGATTCCTCGTGGGGCTACGAGCAGTACTTC	CASTRDSSWGYEQYF
.	.	TRBJ2-1	TRBV19	TGTGCCAGTAGTATTCCGCAGGGGGCAAAAGCGGGAAATGAGCAGTTCTTC	CASSIPQGAKAGNEQFF
.	.	TRBJ1-5	TRBV7-9	TGTGCCAGCCCCCGTTGGGGCATCAGCCCAAACCAGTGGAATCAGCCCCAGCATTTT	CASPRWGISPNQWNQPQHF
.	.	TRBJ1-6	TRBV27	TGTGCCAGCAGTTCACCGGCGGGAGGCGATTCACCCCTCCACTTT	CASSSPAGGDSPLHF
.	.	TRBJ1-4	TRBV25-1	TGTGCCAGCAGTGGAGGGCCTAATGAAAAACTGTTTTTT	CASSGGPNEKLFF
TRBD1	.	TRBJ1-1	TRBV7-7	TGTGCTAGCAGCTTTTTTACAGGGGCGGAGGGAACTGAAGCTTTCTTT	CASSFFTGAEGTEAFF
.	once	TRBJ2-5	TRBV2	TGTGCCAGCAGTTCTTACCAGAAAGAGACCCAGTACTTC	CASSSYQKETQYF
TRBD2	.	TRBJ2-2	TRBV7-9	TGTGCCAGCAGCTTACGTCAGCGGGAGACCGGGGAGCTGTTTTTT	CASSLRQRETGELFF
.	.	TRBJ2-1	TRBV2	TGTGCCAGCAGTGAAGCTGCTATTAGCTCCTACAATGAGCAGTTCTTC	CASSEAAISSYNEQFF
TRBD1	.	TRBJ2-5	TRBV27	TGTGCCAGCAGTTTTGTCGGCAGGGGGCGGCAAGAGACCCAGTACTTC	CASSFVGRGRQETQYF
.	.	TRBJ2-7	TRBV28	TGTGCCAGCAGCCTAGAGATGAAGTCCTACGAGCAGTACTTC	CASSLEMKSYEQYF
TRBD2	.	TRBJ2-1	TRBV28	TGTGCCAGCAATCTGATCCGACTAGCGGGAGGCAATGAGCAGTTCTTC	CASNLIRLAGGNEQFF
TRBD2	.	TRBJ2-1	TRBV29-1	TGCAGCGTTGTCCTCCTAGCGGGAGATTCGGGGAATGAGCAGTTCTTC	CSVVLLAGDSGNEQFF
TRBD1	.	TRBJ1-5	TRBV6-2/TRBV6-3	TGTGCCAGCAGTTACATGATTCGGGTGACAGGGGATGATCAGCCCCAGCATTTT	CASSYMIRVTGDDQPQHF
TRBD1	.	TRBJ1-2	TRBV7-3	TGTGCCAGCAGCCGACCTCACCGGGACAGGGACTATGGCTACACCTTC	CASSRPHRDRDYGYTF